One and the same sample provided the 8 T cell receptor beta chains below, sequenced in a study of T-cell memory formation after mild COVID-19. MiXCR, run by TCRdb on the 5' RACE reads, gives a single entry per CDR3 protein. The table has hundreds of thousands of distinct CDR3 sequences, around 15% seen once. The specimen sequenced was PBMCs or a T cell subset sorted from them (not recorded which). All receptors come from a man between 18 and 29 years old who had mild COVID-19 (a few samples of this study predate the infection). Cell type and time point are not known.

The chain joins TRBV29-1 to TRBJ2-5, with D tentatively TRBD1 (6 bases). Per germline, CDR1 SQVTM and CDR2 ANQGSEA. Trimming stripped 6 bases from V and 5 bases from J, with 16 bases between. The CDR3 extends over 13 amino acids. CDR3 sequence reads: CSVTGTIGETQYF. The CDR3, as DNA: TGCAGCGTAACCGGGACAATCGGGGAGACCCAGTACTTC.

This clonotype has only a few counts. CDR3 loop: CASSVGPRDRPMEGYTF. CDR3 nucleotides: TGCGCCAGCAGCGTGGGACCCCGAGACAGACCCATGGAAGGCTACACCTTC. The rearrangement joins TRBV5-1 to TRBJ1-2, with D possibly being TRBD1 (5 bases). CDR1 is SGHRS and CDR2 is YFSETQ in the germline V gene. Trimming removed 4 bases at V and 8 bases at J, with 27 bases between. This CDR3 comprises 17 residues.

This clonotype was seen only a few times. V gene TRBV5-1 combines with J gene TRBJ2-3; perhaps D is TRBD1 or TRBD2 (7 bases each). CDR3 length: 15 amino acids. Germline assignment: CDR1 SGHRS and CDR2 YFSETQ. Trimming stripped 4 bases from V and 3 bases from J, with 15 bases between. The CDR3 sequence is CASSRSGGGTDTQYF. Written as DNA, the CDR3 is TGCGCCAGCAGCCGTTCAGGGGGAGGGACAGATACGCAGTATTTT.

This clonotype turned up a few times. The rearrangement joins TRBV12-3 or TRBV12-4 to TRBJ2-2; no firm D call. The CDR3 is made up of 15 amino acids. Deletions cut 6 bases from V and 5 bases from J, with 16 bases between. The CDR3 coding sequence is TGTGCCAGCAGGGAAAGCATAGGGCATACCGGGGAGCTGTTTTTT. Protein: CASRESIGHTGELFF.

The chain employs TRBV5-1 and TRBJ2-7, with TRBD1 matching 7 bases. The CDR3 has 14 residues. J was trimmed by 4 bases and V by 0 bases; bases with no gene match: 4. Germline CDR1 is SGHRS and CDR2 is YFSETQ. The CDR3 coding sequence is TGCGCCAGCAGCTTGGTAGGGGGCTGGTACGAGCAGTACTTC. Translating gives CASSLVGGWYEQYF.

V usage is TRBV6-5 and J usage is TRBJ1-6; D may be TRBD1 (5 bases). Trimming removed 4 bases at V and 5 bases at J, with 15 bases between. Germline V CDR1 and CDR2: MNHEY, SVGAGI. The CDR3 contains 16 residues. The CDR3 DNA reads TGTGCCAGCAGTTCCGGGACGGCCGGTGATAATTCACCCCTCCACTTT. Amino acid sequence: CASSSGTAGDNSPLHF.

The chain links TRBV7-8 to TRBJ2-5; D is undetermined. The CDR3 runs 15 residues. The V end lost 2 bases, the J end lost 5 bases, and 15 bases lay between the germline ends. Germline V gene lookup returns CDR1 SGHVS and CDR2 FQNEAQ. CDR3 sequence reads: CASSLRFKGRETQYF. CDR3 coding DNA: TGTGCCAGCAGCTTACGGTTTAAGGGCAGGGAGACCCAGTACTTC.

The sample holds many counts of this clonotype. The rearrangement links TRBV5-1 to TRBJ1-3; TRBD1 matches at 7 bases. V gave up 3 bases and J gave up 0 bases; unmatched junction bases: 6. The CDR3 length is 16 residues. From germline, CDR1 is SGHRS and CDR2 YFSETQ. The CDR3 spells CASSSQGPSSGNTIYF. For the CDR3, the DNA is TGCGCCAGCAGCTCACAGGGGCCGAGCTCTGGAAACACCATATATTTT.